What follows are 29 T cell receptor beta chains derived from one specimen sequenced in a study of cytotoxic CD8 clonotypes in ibrutinib-treated CLL. Clones were sequenced by immunoSEQ multiplex PCR, and TCRdb holds only the in-frame ones, with some missing. This sample has around 250,000 clones; less than 75% occur once, and the top ten carry approximately 15%. The sequences come from PBMCs, collected after 24 months of ibrutinib treatment. The origin of the receptors is a human donor with chronic lymphocytic leukemia.

This chain joins TRBV6-5 and TRBJ2-7; D perhaps matches TRBD2 (6 bases). The germline V gene encodes CDR1 MNHEY and CDR2 SVGAGI. CDR3 size: 16 residues. V dropped 0 bases and J dropped 2 bases, with 14 bases sitting between them. The chain's CDR3 is CASSYSISPGAYEQYF. CDR3 DNA sequence: TGTGCCAGCAGTTACTCGATATCTCCGGGGGCCTACGAGCAGTACTTC.

This chain links TRBV29-1 with TRBJ2-3; 9 nucleotides match TRBD2. The CDR3 loop spans 15 amino acids. The junction had 5 bases not matched to a gene; V was cut back by 4 bases and J by 0 bases. The V gene's germline CDR1 is SQVTM and CDR2 ANQGSEA. CDR3: CSVALAGYSTDTQYF. The CDR3 nucleotides are TGCAGCGTTGCGCTAGCGGGGTATAGCACAGATACGCAGTATTTT.

The chain carries TRBV7-9 and TRBJ2-5; 7 bases align to TRBD2. V trimming: 5 bases; J trimming: 1 base; junction bases outside the gene matches: 7. This CDR3 is built from 15 residues. Germline-derived CDR1 and CDR2 are SEHNR and FQNEAQ (reference sequence). The CDR3 nucleotides are TGTGCCAGCAGCGTCCGGGGACTACCCCAAGAGACCCAGTACTTC. As protein: CASSVRGLPQETQYF.

This clone was seen a few times. In nucleotides, the CDR3 is TGTGCCAGCAGCCACCTAGCGGGAGGGTTGGGCTACGAGCAGTACTTC. As protein: CASSHLAGGLGYEQYF. This sequence joins TRBV4-2 and TRBJ2-7; 12 nucleotides line up with TRBD2. CDR1 and CDR2 (germline): LGHNA, YNFKEQ. There are 16 residues in the CDR3. V lost 3 bases and J lost 3; bases outside the gene matches: 6.

The chain couples TRBV28 to TRBJ2-2; the D gene could be TRBD1 or TRBD2 (5 bases each). Germline CDR1 reads MDHEN; CDR2 reads SYDVKM. This CDR3 has 14 amino acids. V gave up 8 bases and J gave up 8 bases, with 18 bases separating them. In DNA, the CDR3 is TGTGCCAGCGGGACCAAACATCCCCCGGGGGAGCTGTTTTTT. This sequence encodes CASGTKHPPGELFF.

V and J are TRBV6-5 and TRBJ1-5; TRBD1 matches 7 bases. The J segment lost 6 bases and the V segment lost 4 bases, leaving 3 bases of the junction unmatched. Germline CDR1 reads MNHEY; CDR2 reads SVGAGI. The CDR3 loop spans 13 amino acids. The CDR3 coding sequence is TGTGCCAGCAGTTCGACAGGGATTCAGCCCCAGCATTTT. Translation gives CASSSTGIQPQHF.

The V call is TRBV10-3, the J call TRBJ2-7; a possible D gene is TRBD1 (5 bases). The CDR3 covers 13 residues. Between the trimmed V and J ends, which lost 10 bases and 2 bases, there was a span of 15 bases. CDR1 and CDR2 (germline): ENHRY, SYGVKD. For the CDR3, the DNA is TGTGCCAGTCGTCGAGACAGAACCTACGAGCAGTACTTC. It is translated as CASRRDRTYEQYF.

The chain combines TRBV6-5 with TRBJ2-2; 8 bases align to TRBD1. Per germline, CDR1 MNHEY and CDR2 SVGAGI. This CDR3 spans 14 amino acids. V was pared by 4 bases and J by 7 bases, with 5 bases of the junction left unmatched. CDR3 loop: CASSLTGDDGELFF. The CDR3, as DNA: TGTGCCAGCAGTTTGACAGGGGACGACGGGGAGCTGTTTTTT.

The chain has TRBV7-9 and TRBJ2-7; D not resolved. From germline, CDR1 is SEHNR and CDR2 FQNEAQ (reference sequence). V lost 1 base to trimming and J lost 3 bases, with 10 bases between them. This CDR3 is built from 14 residues. Here the CDR3 DNA reads TGTGCCAGCAGCTTAGGAGACAAGATCTACGAGCAGTACTTC. Protein product: CASSLGDKIYEQYF.

The rearrangement joins TRBV18 to TRBJ1-5, with D perhaps matching TRBD1 (6 bases). Germline values: CDR1 KGHSH, CDR2 LQKENI. V lost 5 bases and J 0 bases, leaving 11 bases between the germline ends. The CDR3 has 15 amino acids. The CDR3 DNA reads TGTGCCAGCTCATTGGAGACAGGTAGCAATCAGCCCCAGCATTTT. Amino acids: CASSLETGSNQPQHF.

The chain has TRBV4-3 and TRBJ2-7; maybe TRBD2 (6 bases). Looked up from germline, CDR1 is LGHNA and CDR2 is YSLEER. V lost 1 base and J 4 bases, leaving 17 bases between the germline ends. The CDR3 is made up of 16 amino acids. The CDR3 loop reads CASSQVLTVGRYEQYF. For the CDR3, the DNA is TGCGCCAGCAGCCAAGTTCTCACAGTAGGGAGGTACGAGCAGTACTTC.

The V call is TRBV28, the J call TRBJ2-7, with D possibly TRBD1 on 7 matching bases. V was cut by 6 bases and J by 2 bases, with 14 bases left in between. The germline CDR1 and CDR2 sequences are MDHEN and SYDVKM. The CDR3 is 14 amino acids. The CDR3 protein is CASSWRDSTYEQYF. CDR3 nucleotide sequence: TGTGCCAGCAGCTGGCGGGACAGCACCTACGAGCAGTACTTC.

The V gene is TRBV28, the J gene TRBJ2-7; TRBD2 matches at 9 bases. The ends lost 6 bases at V and 1 base at J; junction bases unmatched: 10. Per the germline V gene, CDR1 is MDHEN and CDR2 is SYDVKM. The CDR3 extends over 16 amino acids. The CDR3, as DNA: TGTGCCAGCAGACCTCCGGGACTAGCCTATTCCTACGAGCAGTACTTC. Protein: CASRPPGLAYSYEQYF.

This clone was found a few times. The V gene is TRBV20-1, the J gene TRBJ2-4; D gene uncertain. Looked up from germline, CDR1 is DFQATT and CDR2 is SNEGSKA (reference sequence). The length of the CDR3 is 10 residues. The ends were cut back, 6 bases at V and 12 bases at J, with 12 bases in the middle. CDR3 sequence reads: CSAYLETQYF. DNA for the CDR3: TGCAGTGCCTACTTAGAGACTCAGTACTTC.

This clone was picked up a small number of times. The rearrangement links TRBV7-6 to TRBJ2-7; D gene unclear. Germline V gives CDR1 SGHVS, CDR2 FNYEAQ. The V and J ends lost 4 bases and 2 bases respectively, with 12 bases between them. The CDR3 consists of 14 residues. CDR3 sequence: CASSSQEGTYEQYF. CDR3 in DNA: TGTGCCAGCAGCTCCCAAGAAGGCACCTACGAGCAGTACTTC.

The chain is built from TRBV9 and TRBJ2-1; 7 bases align to TRBD2. Germline lookup yields CDR1 SGDLS and CDR2 YYNGEE. CDR3 length equals 14 residues. The V gene end was trimmed by 4 bases and the J gene end by 5 bases; junction bases not matched to a gene: 6. CDR3 loop: CASSPRTRNNEQFF. CDR3 sequence (DNA): TGTGCCAGCAGCCCTCGGACTAGGAACAATGAGCAGTTCTTC. Combining the CDR3 with reference TRBV9 and TRBJ2-1 gives the whole variable domain DSGVTQTPKHLITATGQRVTLRCSPRSGDLSVYWYQQSLDQGLQFLIQYYNGEERAKGNILERFSAQQFPDLHSELNLSSLELGDSALYFCASSPRTRNNEQFFGPGTRLTVL.

The gene calls are TRBV6-5 and TRBJ2-4; D remains ambiguous. Trimming removed 6 bases at V and 3 bases at J, with 15 bases between. This CDR3 has 15 residues. Germline V gene lookup returns CDR1 MNHEY and CDR2 SVGAGI. The CDR3 here is CASSSYRVGKNIQYF. The CDR3 bases are TGTGCCAGCAGCTCTTATAGAGTTGGCAAAAACATTCAGTACTTC.

The chain recombines TRBV10-3 with TRBJ1-2, with unresolved D. Germline CDR1 is ENHRY and CDR2 is SYGVKD. Trimming shortened V by 3 bases and J by 3 bases, and 14 bases separated the two germline ends. CDR3 length: 15 residues. The CDR3 DNA reads TGTGCCATCAGTGATGCTACGGCGGGCTACTATGGCTACACCTTC. This codes for CAISDATAGYYGYTF.

The V call is TRBV4-3, the J call TRBJ2-7; the D call may be TRBD1 or TRBD2 (6 bases each). The ends were cut back, 2 bases at V and 3 bases at J, with 14 bases in the middle. This CDR3 has 15 amino acids. Germline CDR1 and CDR2: LGHNA and YSLEER. The CDR3, as DNA: TGCGCCAGCAGCCAATCCCTCGGGGGCCTCTACGAGCAGTACTTC. Protein: CASSQSLGGLYEQYF.

Comment on this clone: This specimen includes other DNA sequences encoding the same CDR3. The V call is TRBV25-1, the J call TRBJ2-1, with a weak D call TRBD1 (6 bases). The CDR3 contains 11 residues. Trimming left V 5 bases short and J 7 bases short, with 6 bases between. Per the germline V gene, CDR1 is MGHDK and CDR2 is SYGVNS. CDR3 region: CASSRGNEQFF. The CDR3 nucleotides are TGTGCCAGCAGTAGGGGGAATGAGCAGTTCTTC.

This sequence joins TRBV15 and TRBJ2-1; the D gene is possibly TRBD2 (5 bases). CDR1 and CDR2 (germline): LNHNV, YYDKDF (reference sequence). Trimming cost V 1 base and J 7 bases, with 14 bases left between them. The CDR3 contains 15 residues. The CDR3 DNA sequence: TGTGCCACCAGCAGAGTTGGGAGTGGAGTAAATGAGCAGTTCTTC. It yields the protein CATSRVGSGVNEQFF.

The rearrangement links TRBV7-8 to TRBJ2-7, with 9 bases matching TRBD2. The trim removed 8 bases at V and 1 base at J, leaving 6 bases unmatched. CDR3 size: 14 residues. Germline lookup yields CDR1 SGHVS and CDR2 FQNEAQ. This CDR3 reads CASGKSGRSYEQYF. CDR3 sequence (DNA): TGTGCCAGCGGGAAGAGCGGGAGGTCCTACGAGCAGTACTTC. The full variable domain, with the rest looked up from reference TRBV7-8 and TRBJ2-7, is GAGVSQSPRYKVAKRGQDVALRCDPISGHVSLFWYQQALGQGPEFLTYFQNEAQLDKSGLPSDRFFAERPEGSVSTLKIQRTQQEDSAVYLCASGKSGRSYEQYFGPGTRLTVT.

This clone came up a few times. V gene TRBV5-1 combines with J gene TRBJ2-2, with D unresolved. Germline V gives CDR1 SGHRS, CDR2 YFSETQ. This CDR3 contains 12 residues. Trimming shortened V by 4 bases and J by 7 bases, and 8 bases separated the two germline ends. The CDR3 DNA reads as TGCGCCAGCAGCCCATTTGGCGGGGAGCTGTTTTTT. It is translated as CASSPFGGELFF.

This clone was detected a few times. V usage is TRBV5-4 and J usage is TRBJ1-1, with D perhaps matching TRBD1 (6 bases). Germline V gene lookup returns CDR1 SGHNT and CDR2 YYREEE (reference sequence). The V and J ends lost 4 bases and 3 bases respectively, with 19 bases between them. The CDR3 loop spans 16 amino acids. CDR3 in amino acids: CASSPAFDRRDTEAFF. CDR3 nucleotides: TGTGCCAGCAGCCCAGCTTTTGACAGGCGGGACACTGAAGCTTTCTTT.

This clone appeared a single time. The chain couples TRBV28 to TRBJ2-7, with 10 bases aligning to TRBD2. The germline CDR1 and CDR2 sequences are MDHEN and SYDVKM. There are 15 residues in the CDR3. The V and J ends lost 5 bases and 7 bases, in that order; junction bases with no gene match: 11. The CDR3 here is CASSGAEREGREQYF. In nucleotides, the CDR3 is TGTGCCAGCAGTGGGGCGGAGCGGGAGGGTCGGGAGCAGTACTTC.

This clone is a singleton in its sample. V is TRBV7-2 and J is TRBJ1-5, with unresolved D. The CDR3 covers 15 residues. V lost 1 base and J lost 9, with 16 bases in between. From germline, CDR1 is SGHTA and CDR2 FQGNSA. CDR3 DNA sequence: TGTGCCAGCAGCTTAGGGGCAGGCCCCGAGTGGCCCCAGCATTTT. It specifies CASSLGAGPEWPQHF.

The chain recombines TRBV7-2 with TRBJ2-2; the D is unclear. V lost 5 bases and J lost 5, with 21 bases in between. CDR1 is SGHTA, CDR2 FQGNSA, per germline. This CDR3 is 17 amino acids long. The CDR3 spells CASSLLGSIGRTGELFF. For the CDR3, the DNA is TGTGCCAGCAGCCTTCTAGGGTCAATCGGCCGGACCGGGGAGCTGTTTTTT.

CDR3 protein: CASSVEMEDHTEAFF. DNA of the CDR3: TGTGCCAGCAGCGTAGAGATGGAGGACCACACTGAAGCTTTCTTT. The gene calls are TRBV9 and TRBJ1-1; D ambiguous. Germline CDR1 SGDLS, CDR2 YYNGEE. This CDR3 region has 15 residues. V was clipped by 0 bases and J by 3 bases, with 12 bases between them.

The V gene is TRBV29-1, the J gene TRBJ2-3, with 13 nucleotides matching TRBD2. CDR3 length: 16 residues. Trimming removed 4 bases from V and 2 bases from J; junction bases left unmatched: 6. CDR1 is SQVTM, CDR2 ANQGSEA, per germline. CDR3 in DNA: TGCAGCGTTGTCGGGACTAGCGGGACTCCCACAGATACGCAGTATTTT. This encodes CSVVGTSGTPTDTQYF.